The present TCR beta chain was sequenced within a study of sequential checkpoint blockade in melanoma. Generated by immunoSEQ multiplex PCR, the TCRdb table keeps only in-frame clones and is missing some. The sample holds some 30,000 clones, about 89% seen once. From germline, CDR1 is SGHVS and CDR2 FQNEAQ. V trimming: 5 bases; J trimming: 11 bases; junction bases outside the gene matches: 6. CDR3 size: 11 residues. Stated treatment: randomized to nivolumab then ipilimumab (arm A) or the reverse (arm B). No patient had prior DNA-damaging chemotherapy. The chain combines TRBV7-8 with TRBJ2-7; TRBD1 matches at 7 bases. This receptor was identified in a human donor with melanoma. The material sequenced was CD8+ T cells sorted from blood (inferred from file names), taken from a patient given nivolumab and ipilimumab in sequence. The DNA for the CDR3 is TGTGCCAGCAGCCCCGACAGGGTGAAGTACTTC. Translation gives CASSPDRVKYF.